The 4 T cell receptor beta chains below come from one sample, sequenced in a study of response to subunit inactivated influenza vaccine. TCRdb reprocessed the RT-PCR reads via MiXCR and lists one record per CDR3 protein. The sample carries about 780,000 distinct CDR3 sequences, less than 20% recorded once. Source: PBMCs from blood, taken roughly 5 days after vaccination. Every receptor here comes from a man between 45 and 60 years old who received an inactivated influenza vaccine.

V usage is TRBV5-1 and J usage is TRBJ1-1, with 9 bases aligning to TRBD1. V lost 2 bases to trimming and J lost 3 bases; unmatched junction nucleotides: 5. Looked up from germline, CDR1 is SGHRS and CDR2 is YFSETQ. The length of the CDR3 is 15 residues. In DNA form, the CDR3 reads TGCGCCAGCAGCTTACTACAGGGGGCGGACACTGAAGCTTTCTTT. Translation: CASSLLQGADTEAFF.

This clonotype was recorded at least ten times. The rearrangement uses TRBV29-1 and TRBJ1-5, with D maybe TRBD1 (5 bases). This CDR3 is 14 amino acids long. The V and J ends lost 5 bases and 4 bases respectively, with 15 bases between them. Germline V gene data show CDR1 as SQVTM and CDR2 as ANQGSEA. CDR3 loop: CSVRGTDQNQPQHF. CDR3 in DNA: TGCAGCGTTCGGGGGACGGACCAAAATCAGCCCCAGCATTTT. The full variable domain, with the rest looked up from reference TRBV29-1 and TRBJ1-5, is SAVISQKPSRDICQRGTSLTIQCQVDSQVTMMFWYRQQPGQSLTLIATANQGSEATYESGFVIDKFPISRPNLTFSTLTVSNMSPEDSSIYLCSVRGTDQNQPQHFGDGTRLSIL.

The chain's CDR3 is CATSDRLAGSDTQYF. The CDR3 bases are TGTGCCACCAGTGACCGACTAGCGGGATCAGATACGCAGTATTTT. The chain joins TRBV24-1 to TRBJ2-3; 11 nucleotides agree with TRBD2. Unmatched junction bases numbered 3, after V lost 4 bases and J lost 4 bases. The V gene's germline CDR1 is KGHDR and CDR2 SFDVKD. CDR3 length: 15 residues.

This clonotype was observed at least ten times. The chain links TRBV5-1 to TRBJ2-7, with D perhaps TRBD1 (5 bases). The CDR3 is 14 residues long. From germline, CDR1 is SGHRS and CDR2 YFSETQ. Trimming cost V 0 bases and J 2 bases, with 9 bases left between them. CDR3 sequence reads: CASSLVQGTYEQYF. As DNA, the CDR3 is TGCGCCAGCAGCTTGGTGCAGGGTACCTACGAGCAGTACTTC.